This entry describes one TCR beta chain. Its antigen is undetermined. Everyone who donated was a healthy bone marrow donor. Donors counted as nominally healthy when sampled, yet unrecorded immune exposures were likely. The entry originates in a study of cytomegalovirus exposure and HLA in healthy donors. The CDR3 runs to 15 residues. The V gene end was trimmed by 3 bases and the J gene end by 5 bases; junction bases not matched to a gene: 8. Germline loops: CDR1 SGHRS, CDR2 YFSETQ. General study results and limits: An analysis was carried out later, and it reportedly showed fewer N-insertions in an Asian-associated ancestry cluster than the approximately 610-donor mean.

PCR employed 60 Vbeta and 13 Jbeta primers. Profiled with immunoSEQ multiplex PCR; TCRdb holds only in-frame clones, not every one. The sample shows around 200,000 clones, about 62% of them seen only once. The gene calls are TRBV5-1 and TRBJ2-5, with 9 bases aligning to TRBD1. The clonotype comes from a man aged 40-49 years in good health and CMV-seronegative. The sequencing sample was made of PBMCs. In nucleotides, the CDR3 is TGCGCCAGCAGCTGGGAAACAGGGGGCATCGAGACCCAGTACTTC. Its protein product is CASSWETGGIETQYF.